The entry that follows covers one T cell receptor beta chain sequence. The ends were cut back, 3 bases at V and 9 bases at J, with 9 bases in the middle. The CDR3 loop spans 12 amino acids. This entry is derived from a study of T-cell reconstitution after alpha-beta-depleted transplantation in children. Molecular barcoding with unique molecular identifiers was used for the TCRbeta library. From the PCR reads, TCRdb called clonotypes with MiXCR, one entry per CDR3 protein. The sample records some 520,000 distinct CDR3 sequences, 32% being singletons. The input for sequencing was PBMCs from the stem cell graft donor, taken from the stem cell graft. This chain uses TRBV12-3 or TRBV12-4 with TRBJ2-1; no clear D. The receptor was derived from a human donor who donated a stem cell graft to a child with aplastic anemia. CDR3 sequence reads: CASSLGWAEQFF. In DNA form, the CDR3 reads TGTGCCAGCAGTTTGGGGTGGGCTGAGCAGTTCTTC.